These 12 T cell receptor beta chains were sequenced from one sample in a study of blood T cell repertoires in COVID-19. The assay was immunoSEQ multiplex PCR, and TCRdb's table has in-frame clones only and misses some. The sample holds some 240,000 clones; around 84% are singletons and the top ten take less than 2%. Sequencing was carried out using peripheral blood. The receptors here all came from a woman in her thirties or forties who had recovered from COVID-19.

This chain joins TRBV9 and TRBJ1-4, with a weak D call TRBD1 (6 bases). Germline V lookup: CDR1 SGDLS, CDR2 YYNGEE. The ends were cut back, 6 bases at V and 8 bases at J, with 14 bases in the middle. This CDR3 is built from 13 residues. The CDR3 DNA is TGTGCCAGCAACAGGGACTATGGAGAAAAACTGTTTTTT. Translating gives CASNRDYGEKLFF.

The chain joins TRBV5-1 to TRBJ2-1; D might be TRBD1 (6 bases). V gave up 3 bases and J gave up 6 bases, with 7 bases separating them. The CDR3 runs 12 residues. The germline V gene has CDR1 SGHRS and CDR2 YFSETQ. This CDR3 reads CASSSQGNEQFF. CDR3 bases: TGCGCCAGCAGCTCACAGGGCAATGAGCAGTTCTTC.

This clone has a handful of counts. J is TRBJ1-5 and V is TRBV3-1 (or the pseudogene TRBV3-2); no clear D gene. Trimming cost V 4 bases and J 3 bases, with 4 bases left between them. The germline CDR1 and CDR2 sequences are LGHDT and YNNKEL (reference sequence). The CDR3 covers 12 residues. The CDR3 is CASSPYNQPQHF. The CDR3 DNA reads TGTGCCAGCAGCCCCTACAATCAGCCCCAGCATTTT.

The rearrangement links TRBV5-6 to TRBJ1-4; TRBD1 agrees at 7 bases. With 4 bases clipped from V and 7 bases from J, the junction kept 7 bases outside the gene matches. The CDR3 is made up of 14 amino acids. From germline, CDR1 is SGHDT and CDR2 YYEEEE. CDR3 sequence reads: CASSTGQVSEKLFF. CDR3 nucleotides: TGTGCCAGCAGCACCGGACAGGTATCTGAAAAACTGTTTTTT.

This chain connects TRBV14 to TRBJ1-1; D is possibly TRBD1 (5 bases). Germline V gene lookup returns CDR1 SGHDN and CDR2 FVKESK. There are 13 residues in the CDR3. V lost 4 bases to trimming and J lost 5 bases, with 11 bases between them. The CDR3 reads CASSLTQGTEAFF. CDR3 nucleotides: TGTGCCAGCAGCCTTACCCAGGGAACTGAAGCTTTCTTT.

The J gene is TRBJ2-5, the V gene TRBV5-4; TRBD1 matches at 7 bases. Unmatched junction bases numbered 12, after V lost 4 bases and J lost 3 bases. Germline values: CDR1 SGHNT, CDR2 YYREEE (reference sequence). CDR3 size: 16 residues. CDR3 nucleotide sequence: TGTGCCAGCAGCGGTAACCCTGGGACAGCTAAAGAGACCCAGTACTTC. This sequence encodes CASSGNPGTAKETQYF.

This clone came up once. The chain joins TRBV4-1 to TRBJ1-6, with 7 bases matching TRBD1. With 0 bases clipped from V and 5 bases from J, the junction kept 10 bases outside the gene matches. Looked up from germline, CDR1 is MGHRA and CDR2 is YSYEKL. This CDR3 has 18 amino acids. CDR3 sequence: CASSQDPTGTANNSPLHF. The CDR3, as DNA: TGCGCCAGCAGCCAAGATCCCACGGGGACAGCTAATAATTCACCCCTCCACTTT.

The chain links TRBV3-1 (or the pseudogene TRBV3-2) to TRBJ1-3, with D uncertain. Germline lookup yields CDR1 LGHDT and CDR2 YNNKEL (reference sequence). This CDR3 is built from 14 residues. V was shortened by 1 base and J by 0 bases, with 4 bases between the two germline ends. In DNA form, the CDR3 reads TGTGCCAGCAGCCAAGTCGGCTCTGGAAACACCATATATTTT. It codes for CASSQVGSGNTIYF.

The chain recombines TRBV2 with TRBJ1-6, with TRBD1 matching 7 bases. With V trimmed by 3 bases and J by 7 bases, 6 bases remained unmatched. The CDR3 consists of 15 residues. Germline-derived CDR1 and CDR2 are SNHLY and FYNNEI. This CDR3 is CASSELGQLNSPLHF. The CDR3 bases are TGTGCCAGCAGTGAGCTGGGACAGCTAAATTCACCCCTCCACTTT.

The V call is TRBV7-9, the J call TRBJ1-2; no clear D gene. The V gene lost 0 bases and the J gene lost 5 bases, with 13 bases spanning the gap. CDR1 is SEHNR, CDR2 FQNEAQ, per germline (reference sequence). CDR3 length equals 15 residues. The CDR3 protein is CASSLALPGRYGYTF. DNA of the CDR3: TGTGCCAGCAGCTTAGCGCTCCCGGGGAGGTATGGCTACACCTTC.

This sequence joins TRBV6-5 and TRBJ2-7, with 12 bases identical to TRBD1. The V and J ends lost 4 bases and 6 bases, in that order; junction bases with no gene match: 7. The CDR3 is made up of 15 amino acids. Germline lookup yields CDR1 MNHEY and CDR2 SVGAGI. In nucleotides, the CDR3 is TGTGCCAGCAGTTCATCGGGACAGGGGGCGCGCGAGCAGTACTTC. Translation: CASSSSGQGAREQYF.

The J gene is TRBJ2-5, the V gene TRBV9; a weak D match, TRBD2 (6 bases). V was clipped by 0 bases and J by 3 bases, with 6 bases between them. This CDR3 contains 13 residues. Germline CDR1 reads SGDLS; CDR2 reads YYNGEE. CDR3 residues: CASSVEREETQYF. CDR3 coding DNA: TGTGCCAGCAGCGTAGAGCGGGAAGAGACCCAGTACTTC. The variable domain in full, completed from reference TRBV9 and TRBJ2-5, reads DSGVTQTPKHLITATGQRVTLRCSPRSGDLSVYWYQQSLDQGLQFLIQYYNGEERAKGNILERFSAQQFPDLHSELNLSSLELGDSALYFCASSVEREETQYFGPGTRLLVL.